Each of the 7 T cell receptor beta chains below was sequenced from the same sample in a study of T cells in Graves' hyperthyroidism and ophthalmopathy. TCR beta CDR3 regions were amplified from RNA transcripts. During a first-round RT-PCR of the TCR CDR3, the HTBI primer set was used. MiXCR, applied by TCRdb to the multiplex PCR reads, yields one record per CDR3 protein. The top ten clones hold around 50% of a sample with 490,000 or so distinct CDR3 sequences, approximately 23% of them seen once. Sequenced input: blood. The receptors originated from a woman in her 70s with Graves' ophthalmopathy.

This clonotype was seen a few times. The V and J genes are TRBV7-2 and TRBJ2-2, with TRBD2 as a possible D gene (6 bases). Trimming took 2 bases from V and 5 from J, leaving 12 bases between them. Germline V CDR1 and CDR2: SGHTA, FQGNSA. CDR3 length: 15 residues. CDR3 nucleotides: TGTGCCAGCAGCTTAACGGGAGCGGTTACCGGGGAGCTGTTTTTT. Translation: CASSLTGAVTGELFF. Looking up the rest from reference TRBV7-2 and TRBJ2-2 gives the full variable domain: GAGVSQSPSNKVTEKGKDVELRCDPISGHTALYWYRQSLGQGLEFLIYFQGNSAPDKSGLPSDRFSAERTGGSVSTLTIQRTQQEDSAVYLCASSLTGAVTGELFFGEGSRLTVL.

This clonotype was recorded at least ten times. The chain is built from TRBV6-1 and TRBJ1-2; weak D call: TRBD1 (6 bases). CDR1 is MNHNS, CDR2 SASEGT, per germline. V gave up 4 bases and J gave up 3 bases, with 12 bases separating them. The CDR3 has 14 amino acids. CDR3 loop: CASSVAAGDYGYTF. The CDR3 region has the DNA TGTGCCAGCAGTGTCGCGGCAGGGGACTATGGCTACACCTTC.

There are a few counts of this clonotype. V usage is TRBV12-3 or TRBV12-4 and J usage is TRBJ1-6, with 8 bases lining up with TRBD1. This CDR3 has 16 residues. Trimming at V came to 0 bases and at J to 10 bases, leaving 8 bases not matched to a gene. CDR3 sequence: CASSLAGQVRESPLHF. The DNA of the CDR3 is TGTGCCAGCAGTTTAGCGGGACAGGTACGGGAGTCACCCCTCCACTTT.

This clonotype was counted ten times or more. The V and J genes are TRBV27 and TRBJ1-6, with 8 bases that match TRBD1. Germline CDR1 reads MNHEY; CDR2 reads SMNVEV (reference sequence). Losses at the gene ends were 3 bases for V and 6 bases for J; bases not matched to a gene: 7. This CDR3 contains 16 residues. The CDR3 DNA reads TGTGCCAGCAGTTTGGGAGGACAGGGCTTTAATTCACCCCTCCACTTT. This translates into CASSLGGQGFNSPLHF.

This clonotype was counted many times. This rearrangement joins TRBV2 to TRBJ1-2, with 10 bases matching TRBD1. CDR1 and CDR2 from the germline V gene are SNHLY and FYNNEI. There are 15 residues in the CDR3. V shed 7 bases, J shed 5 bases, and the junction held 10 bases outside the gene matches. The CDR3 DNA reads TGTGCCAGCACCCCCGGGACAGGGGAATGGTATGGCTACACCTTC. Its translation: CASTPGTGEWYGYTF.

J is TRBJ2-1 and V is TRBV6-5; D might be TRBD2 (6 bases). The ends were cut back, 0 bases at V and 7 bases at J, with 22 bases in the middle. Germline V lookup: CDR1 MNHEY, CDR2 SVGAGI. The CDR3 spans 18 residues. Here the CDR3 DNA reads TGTGCCAGCAGTTACTCTAACGTTCGCTGGAGCCGGGGGAATGAGCAGTTCTTC. It translates to CASSYSNVRWSRGNEQFF.

This sequence joins TRBV7-9 and TRBJ2-2, with D possibly being TRBD2 (5 bases). The CDR3 contains 17 residues. The V gene's germline CDR1 is SEHNR and CDR2 FQNEAQ (reference sequence). With 6 bases removed from V and 6 bases from J, the gap between germline ends came to 23 bases. The chain's CDR3 is CASSPEVSGVEPGELFF. CDR3 bases: TGTGCCAGCAGTCCAGAGGTGAGCGGCGTTGAGCCCGGGGAGCTGTTTTTT.